Shown below are 20 T cell receptor beta chains from a single sample sequenced in a study of T cell responses to AZD1222 COVID-19 vaccine. Sequencing used immunoSEQ multiplex PCR; TCRdb keeps in-frame clones, though not all of them. This sample has approximately 180,000 clones, with approximately 90% found just once. Material: peripheral blood, obtained on day 0 of AZD1222 vaccination. The receptors stem from an adult in good health.

The V gene is TRBV30, the J gene TRBJ1-3, with unresolved D. V dropped 4 bases and J dropped 3 bases, with 7 bases sitting between them. The germline CDR1 and CDR2 sequences are GTSNPN and SVGIG (reference sequence). This CDR3 region has 12 residues. The CDR3 DNA is TGTGCCTGGACTCTCCTTGGAAACACCATATATTTT. Translating it yields CAWTLLGNTIYF.

J is TRBJ1-1 and V is TRBV6-2 or TRBV6-3; 11 positions agree with TRBD1. The CDR3 loop spans 16 amino acids. Germline V lookup: CDR1 MNHEY, CDR2 SVGEGT. The J segment lost 5 bases and the V segment lost 6 bases, leaving 11 bases of the junction unmatched. The CDR3 DNA follows: TGTGCCAGCAGCCCACATCCGGACAGGGGGCGGACTGAAGCTTTCTTT. This encodes CASSPHPDRGRTEAFF.

The rearrangement links TRBV5-6 to TRBJ2-7; the match to TRBD2 covers 9 bases. Per germline, CDR1 SGHDT and CDR2 YYEEEE. V lost 1 base and J lost 3; bases outside the gene matches: 14. The CDR3 runs 18 residues. The CDR3 is CASSLIHNGLAGLYEQYF. In DNA, the CDR3 is TGTGCCAGCAGCTTGATTCATAATGGCCTAGCGGGACTCTACGAGCAGTACTTC.

This chain links TRBV27 with TRBJ2-2; 15 bases match TRBD2. Germline V CDR1 and CDR2: MNHEY, SMNVEV (reference sequence). The trim removed 5 bases at V and 0 bases at J, leaving 4 bases unmatched. The CDR3 contains 18 residues. The CDR3 nucleotides are TGTGCCAGCAGTCCCGGGACTAGCGGGAGGCCGAACACCGGGGAGCTGTTTTTT. Amino acids: CASSPGTSGRPNTGELFF.

This clone came up once. The rearrangement uses TRBV6-2 or TRBV6-3 and TRBJ1-5; the D gene is possibly TRBD1 (5 bases). CDR3 size: 16 residues. Trimming took 5 bases from V and 7 from J, leaving 21 bases between them. Germline CDR1 is MNHEY and CDR2 is SVGEGT. CDR3 nucleotides: TGTGCCAGCAGTGCGGCTCAGGGCCTAGTCGGACAGCCCCAGCATTTT. It translates to CASSAAQGLVGQPQHF.

The chain couples TRBV5-1 to TRBJ2-7; 9 nucleotides match TRBD2. The trim removed 3 bases at V and 5 bases at J, leaving 21 bases unmatched. There are 19 residues in the CDR3. Germline assignment: CDR1 SGHRS and CDR2 YFSETQ. This CDR3 reads CASSSRDRGRGEHLHEQYF. In DNA form, the CDR3 reads TGCGCCAGCAGCTCCCGGGACCGCGGGAGGGGAGAACACTTGCACGAGCAGTACTTC.

The rearrangement uses TRBV7-9 and TRBJ2-7, with 9 bases aligning to TRBD1. This CDR3 is 17 amino acids long. V shed 3 bases and J 6 bases; nucleotides not matched to a gene: 15. Per germline, CDR1 SEHNR and CDR2 FQNEAQ (reference sequence). The CDR3, as DNA: TGTGCCAGCAGCTTCGGTCCCTCCGGGACAGGGCCCGGCGAGCAGTACTTC. Translation: CASSFGPSGTGPGEQYF.

A note on this clone: Other DNA sequences of this sample code for an identical CDR3. The rearrangement links TRBV28 to TRBJ2-7, with 9 nucleotides matching TRBD1. Looked up from germline, CDR1 is MDHEN and CDR2 is SYDVKM. The CDR3 loop spans 13 amino acids. V dropped 6 bases and J dropped 5; count of bases not matched to a gene: 5. CDR3 region: CASSSGQGDEQYF. DNA of the CDR3: TGTGCCAGCAGCTCGGGACAGGGCGACGAGCAGTACTTC. Full variable domain (rest looked up from reference TRBV28 and TRBJ2-7): DVKVTQSSRYLVKRTGEKVFLECVQDMDHENMFWYRQDPGLGLRLIYFSYDVKMKEKGDIPEGYSVSREKKERFSLILESASTNQTSMYLCASSSGQGDEQYFGPGTRLTVT.

This clone was picked up a small number of times. The gene calls are TRBV28 and TRBJ2-1, with D perhaps matching TRBD1 (5 bases). Germline V CDR1 and CDR2: MDHEN, SYDVKM. The CDR3 runs 12 residues. The ends were cut back, 4 bases at V and 8 bases at J, with 9 bases in the middle. The CDR3 DNA follows: TGTGCCAGCAGTTCCCAGGGCCATGAGCAGTTCTTC. Translating gives CASSSQGHEQFF.

V gene TRBV19 combines with J gene TRBJ2-5, with 8 bases fitting TRBD1. Germline V lookup: CDR1 LNHDA, CDR2 SQIVND (reference sequence). V lost 10 bases and J lost 4; bases outside the gene matches: 14. This CDR3 is 15 amino acids long. CDR3 in amino acids: CATTPGQGGGETQYF. In DNA form, the CDR3 reads TGTGCCACCACGCCTGGACAGGGTGGAGGAGAGACCCAGTACTTC.

The CDR3 DNA reads TGTGCCAGCAGCCAAGGGCCATACAATGAGCAGTTCTTC. Protein: CASSQGPYNEQFF. The chain uses TRBV3-1 (or the pseudogene TRBV3-2) and TRBJ2-1; D unresolved. The CDR3 has 13 amino acids. From germline, CDR1 is LGHDT and CDR2 YNNKEL (reference sequence). Trimming shortened V by 1 base and J by 4 bases, and 5 bases separated the two germline ends.

V gene TRBV30 combines with J gene TRBJ1-4; a possible D gene is TRBD1 (5 bases). This CDR3 is 14 amino acids long. The V gene lost 3 bases and the J gene lost 4 bases, with 12 bases spanning the gap. CDR1 and CDR2 (germline): GTSNPN, SVGIG (reference sequence). Written as DNA, the CDR3 is TGTGCCTGGAGAGGCGGGGGTTATAATGAAAAACTGTTTTTT. Amino acid sequence: CAWRGGGYNEKLFF.

CDR3 in DNA: TGTGCCAGCAGTAAGACAGGGGGGGTCGGCTACACCTTC. It specifies CASSKTGGVGYTF. V is TRBV6-5 and J is TRBJ1-2; 9 bases line up with TRBD1. This CDR3 contains 13 residues. J lost 8 bases, V lost 5 bases, and 6 bases had no gene match. Germline CDR1 MNHEY, CDR2 SVGAGI.

V and J are TRBV25-1 and TRBJ2-1; a weak D match, TRBD2 (5 bases). Germline values: CDR1 MGHDK, CDR2 SYGVNS. The V end lost 7 bases, the J end lost 8 bases, and 18 bases lay between the germline ends. The CDR3 contains 14 residues. The CDR3 here is CASTPRFLRDEQFF. The CDR3 region has the DNA TGTGCCAGCACCCCCCGGTTCTTGCGGGATGAGCAGTTCTTC. The whole variable domain, remainder taken from reference TRBV25-1 and TRBJ2-1, is EADIYQTPRYLVIGTGKKITLECSQTMGHDKMYWYQQDPGMELHLIHYSYGVNSTEKGDLSSESTVSRIRTEHFPLTLESARPSHTSQYLCASTPRFLRDEQFFGPGTRLTVL.

The CDR3 bases are TGTGCCATCAGTGATACAACCGCAACTAATGAAAAACTGTTTTTT. It translates to CAISDTTATNEKLFF. The chain links TRBV10-3 to TRBJ1-4; no firm D call. There are 15 residues in the CDR3. Trimming removed 3 bases from V and 0 bases from J, with 8 bases in between. CDR1 is ENHRY, CDR2 SYGVKD, per germline.

V usage is TRBV7-9 and J usage is TRBJ2-2; D ambiguous. This CDR3 has 14 residues. Germline CDR1 is SEHNR and CDR2 is FQNEAQ (reference sequence). Deletions cut 5 bases from V and 4 bases from J, with 11 bases between. DNA of the CDR3: TGTGCCAGCAGCCCAAAGGAAGCCACCGGGGAGCTGTTTTTT. Its translation: CASSPKEATGELFF.

This chain uses TRBV7-3 with TRBJ2-6, with a weak D call TRBD1 (6 bases). V lost 5 bases and J lost 2, with 13 bases in between. The V gene's germline CDR1 is SGHTA and CDR2 FQGTGA. The CDR3 loop spans 16 amino acids. The DNA of the CDR3 is TGTGCCAGCAGCCCGAACAGGGACCCTGGGGCCAACGTCCTGACTTTC. Translating gives CASSPNRDPGANVLTF.

This clone was counted a single time. Other DNA sequences in the sample encode the same CDR3. The V call is TRBV7-9, the J call TRBJ2-7; D is undetermined. Trimming shortened V by 2 bases and J by 3 bases, and 11 bases separated the two germline ends. The germline V gene encodes CDR1 SEHNR and CDR2 FQNEAQ (reference sequence). This CDR3 spans 14 amino acids. DNA of the CDR3: TGTGCCAGCAGCTTACCCCAAGTAGGCTACGAGCAGTACTTC. Its protein is CASSLPQVGYEQYF.

V gene TRBV7-3 combines with J gene TRBJ1-2; D may be TRBD1 (6 bases). This CDR3 has 14 residues. Germline loops: CDR1 SGHTA, CDR2 FQGTGA. The germline V and J ends were trimmed by 5 bases and 4 bases, with 14 bases remaining between them. CDR3 DNA: TGTGCCAGCAGCCCCGGGGGGGCTGCCTATGGCTACACCTTC. Translating it yields CASSPGGAAYGYTF. The whole variable domain, remainder taken from reference TRBV7-3 and TRBJ1-2, is GAGVSQTPSNKVTEKGKYVELRCDPISGHTALYWYRQSLGQGPEFLIYFQGTGAADDSGLPNDRFFAVRPEGSVSTLKIQRTERGDSAVYLCASSPGGAAYGYTFGSGTRLTVV.

This clone was counted only a few times. V gene TRBV28 combines with J gene TRBJ2-7; 11 bases agree with TRBD1. Germline values: CDR1 MDHEN, CDR2 SYDVKM. This CDR3 is 14 amino acids long. Trimming took 6 bases from V and 5 from J; bases not matched to a gene: 6. Here the CDR3 DNA reads TGTGCCAGCAGCTCCCGGGACAGGGGGAACGAGCAGTACTTC. Amino acid sequence: CASSSRDRGNEQYF.